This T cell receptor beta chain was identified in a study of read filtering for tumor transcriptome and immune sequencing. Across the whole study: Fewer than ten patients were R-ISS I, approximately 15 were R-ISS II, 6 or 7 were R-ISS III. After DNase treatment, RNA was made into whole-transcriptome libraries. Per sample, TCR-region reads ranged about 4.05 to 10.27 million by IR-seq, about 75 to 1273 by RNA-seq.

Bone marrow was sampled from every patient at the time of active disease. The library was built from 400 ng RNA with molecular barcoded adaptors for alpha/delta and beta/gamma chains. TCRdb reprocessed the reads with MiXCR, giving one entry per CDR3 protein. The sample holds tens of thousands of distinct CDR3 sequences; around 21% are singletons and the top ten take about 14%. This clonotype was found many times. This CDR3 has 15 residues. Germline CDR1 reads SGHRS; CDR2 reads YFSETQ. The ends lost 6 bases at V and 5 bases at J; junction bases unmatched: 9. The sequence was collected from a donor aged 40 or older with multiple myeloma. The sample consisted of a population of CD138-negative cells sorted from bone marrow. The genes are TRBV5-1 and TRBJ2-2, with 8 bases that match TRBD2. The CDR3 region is CASTLGLAGTGELFF. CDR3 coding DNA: TGCGCCAGCACCCTAGGACTAGCCGGGACCGGGGAGCTGTTTTTT.